This T cell receptor beta chain was recovered during a study of identical twins. Overall study results and limits: It was possible that invariant MAIT and iNKT cells partly confounded the zero-insertion analyses.

CDR1 and CDR2 (germline): SGHAT, FQNNGV. V was pared by 1 base and J by 15 bases, with 16 bases between. This CDR3 has 13 amino acids. This clonotype appeared a few times. Its target is not known. MiXCR was run by TCRdb on the 5' RACE reads, yielding one entry per CDR3 protein. This sample carries about 520,000 distinct CDR3 sequences, less than 25% of them seen once, and the ten largest clones take around 0.91%. This same sample was also taken into another study, of T cells expressing NK-cell markers. That source notes: The sorts in several experiments were restricted to alpha-beta TCR T cells by an anti-gamma-delta TCR antibody. These same clonotypes (in a few donors) also led the CD3+CD56-NKG2C+ fraction.

This TCR was sampled from a woman under 30 in good health. Sequenced sample: CD4+ T cells sorted from blood. J is TRBJ2-1 and V is TRBV11-2; D may be TRBD2 (5 bases). This CDR3 is CASSLVQRTEAFF. CDR3 nucleotide sequence: TGTGCCAGCAGCTTAGTACAAAGGACTGAGGCGTTCTTC.